Shown below are 11 T cell receptor beta chains from a single sample sequenced in a study of cytomegalovirus exposure and HLA in healthy donors. Some clones are missing from TCRdb's copy, which holds only in-frame ones; the method was immunoSEQ multiplex PCR. The data contain 110,000 to 150,000 clones, just over 85% of them singletons. Input material: PBMCs. The receptors come from a woman younger than 30 in good health and CMV-seropositive.

The chain joins TRBV30 to TRBJ2-4; 7 bases fit TRBD1. This CDR3 comprises 15 residues. From germline, CDR1 is GTSNPN and CDR2 SVGIG (reference sequence). Trimming at V came to 1 base and at J to 1 base, leaving 4 bases not matched to a gene. CDR3 sequence: CAWSGSRGAKNIQYF. As DNA, the CDR3 is TGTGCCTGGAGTGGGTCCAGGGGGGCCAAAAACATTCAGTACTTC.

The chain employs TRBV19 and TRBJ1-4; D not resolved. CDR3 length: 16 residues. The V end lost 7 bases, the J end lost 2 bases, and 17 bases lay between the germline ends. Germline values: CDR1 LNHDA, CDR2 SQIVND (reference sequence). DNA for the CDR3: TGTGCCAGTACCGCGGTGTCGGCGGGGACTAATGAAAAACTGTTTTTT. Translated: CASTAVSAGTNEKLFF.

This chain links TRBV20-1 with TRBJ1-2; the match to TRBD1 covers 8 bases. The CDR3 has 11 residues. The junction had 2 bases not matched to a gene; V was cut back by 3 bases and J by 8 bases. The germline V gene encodes CDR1 DFQATT and CDR2 SNEGSKA (reference sequence). CDR3 loop: CSARTGEGYTF. The CDR3 DNA reads TGCAGTGCTAGGACAGGGGAAGGCTACACCTTC.

This sequence joins TRBV5-4 and TRBJ2-3, with D perhaps TRBD1 (5 bases). The CDR3 length is 16 residues. Germline CDR1 is SGHNT and CDR2 is YYREEE (reference sequence). Trimming cost V 4 bases and J 2 bases, with 17 bases left between them. CDR3: CASSQRQNLPTDTQYF. Written as DNA, the CDR3 is TGTGCCAGCAGCCAGAGACAGAATCTCCCCACAGATACGCAGTATTTT.

The CDR3 nucleotides are TGTGCCAGCAGCCTACAGGGACAGTATGGCTACACCTTC. Residues: CASSLQGQYGYTF. The chain links TRBV28 to TRBJ1-2; 7 positions agree with TRBD1. CDR1 and CDR2 (germline): MDHEN, SYDVKM. Trimming took 6 bases from V and 5 from J; bases not matched to a gene: 6. The CDR3 covers 13 residues.

This chain links TRBV19 with TRBJ2-1; D gene ambiguous. The length of the CDR3 is 14 residues. V dropped 7 bases and J dropped 0 bases, with 10 bases sitting between them. Germline lookup yields CDR1 LNHDA and CDR2 SQIVND (reference sequence). CDR3 amino acids: CASIPAGSYNEQFF. DNA of the CDR3: TGTGCCAGTATCCCCGCAGGCTCCTACAATGAGCAGTTCTTC.

The chain employs TRBV4-1 and TRBJ1-4; D ambiguous. Trimming stripped 3 bases from V and 8 bases from J, with 7 bases between. The CDR3 loop spans 12 amino acids. Germline V gene lookup returns CDR1 MGHRA and CDR2 YSYEKL. The CDR3 loop reads CASSHAGEKLFF. The CDR3 DNA reads as TGCGCCAGCAGCCACGCAGGCGAAAAACTGTTTTTT.

V and J are TRBV13 and TRBJ1-1; TRBD1 matches 8 bases. Germline CDR1 and CDR2: PRHDT and FYEKMQ (reference sequence). The CDR3 has 15 residues. Trimming removed 6 bases from V and 1 base from J; junction bases left unmatched: 7. For the CDR3, the DNA is TGTGCCAGCAGTACCCCCGGGACAGGGAACACTGAAGCTTTCTTT. Protein: CASSTPGTGNTEAFF.

CDR3 region: CASSPRQPATEAFF. CDR3 DNA: TGTGCCAGCAGCCCCAGACAACCGGCGACTGAAGCTTTCTTT. The chain couples TRBV5-4 to TRBJ1-1; the D is unclear. V was clipped by 4 bases and J by 5 bases, with 15 bases between them. The length of the CDR3 is 14 residues. Per germline, CDR1 SGHNT and CDR2 YYREEE (reference sequence).

The CDR3 DNA sequence: TGCGCCAGCAGCCAAGATTATCGGAACAGGGGAAATGAAAAACTGTTTTTT. Translating it yields CASSQDYRNRGNEKLFF. The chain recombines TRBV4-3 with TRBJ1-4; 7 bases fit TRBD1. CDR3 length: 17 amino acids. V was pared by 0 bases and J by 5 bases, with 9 bases of the junction left unmatched. Per the germline V gene, CDR1 is LGHNA and CDR2 is YSLEER.

V is TRBV15 and J is TRBJ2-1, with D possibly matching TRBD1 (6 bases). V was trimmed by 4 bases and J by 8 bases, leaving 12 bases between them. Germline lookup yields CDR1 LNHNV and CDR2 YYDKDF (reference sequence). This CDR3 has 13 residues. The CDR3 DNA reads as TGTGCCACCAGCAACGACAGGCATCATGAGCAGTTCTTC. It is translated as CATSNDRHHEQFF.